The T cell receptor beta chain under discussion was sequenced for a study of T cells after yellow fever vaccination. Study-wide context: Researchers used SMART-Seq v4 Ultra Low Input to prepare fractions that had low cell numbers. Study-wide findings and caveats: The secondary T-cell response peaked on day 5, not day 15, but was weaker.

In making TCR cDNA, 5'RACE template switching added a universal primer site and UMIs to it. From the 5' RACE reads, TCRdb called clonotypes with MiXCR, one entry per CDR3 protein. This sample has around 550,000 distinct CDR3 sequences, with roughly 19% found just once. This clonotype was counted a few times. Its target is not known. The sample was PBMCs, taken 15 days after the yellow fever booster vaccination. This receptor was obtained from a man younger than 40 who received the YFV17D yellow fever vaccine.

CDR3 nucleotides: TGTGCCTGGAGTTCCCCTTGGGAGCAGTACTTC. It encodes CAWSSPWEQYF. The chain has TRBV30 and TRBJ2-7; D gene unclear. Per the germline V gene, CDR1 is GTSNPN and CDR2 is SVGIG (reference sequence). Trimming shortened V by 2 bases and J by 7 bases, and 9 bases separated the two germline ends. This CDR3 is 11 amino acids long.